This TCR beta chain derives from a study of shared clonotypes between healthy human individuals (TCRdb year 2020). Notes on the research overall: The cohort comprised a couple of women and three men aged 18 to 49 years. Per donor, three plates each were used for CD4 naive and CD4 memory, two for CD8 naive, and one for CD8 memory. The study deeply sequenced blood TCR repertoires of about 5 healthy adults to estimate repertoire size and the extent of clonotype sharing between individuals. Libraries were prepared and TCR repertoires were sequenced by different laboratories using diverse techniques, in order to increase sequencing depth and limit assay-specific biases. Each donor's leukapheresis produced roughly between roughly 0.85 and 9.5 billion PBMCs.

Donors were healthy HIV-negative adults with no recently reported acute infections or vaccinations. Only Caucasian adults living in Nashville, Tennessee, USA were represented among the donors. CD8 memory samples were composed of magnetically selected CD45RO+ cells combined with CCR7-negative CD45RA+ effector memory (TemRA) cells. After blood collection by leukapheresis, PBMCs were isolated using Ficoll-Histopaque density gradient centrifugation and then cryopreserved in the vapor phase of liquid nitrogen. Purity and quantity of every magnetically sorted T cell population were checked by analytical flow cytometry. Genomic DNA was isolated from each sorted fraction and quantified by UV absorbance on a Nanodrop 2000c. Remarks on this clone: Its target antigen remains unknown. No clone much larger than this one lies a single base away; base qualities are absent.

Using the deep immunoSEQ assay, multiplex PCR amplified TCR CDR3 regions from genomic DNA. Extracted genomic DNA from each cell subset was spread evenly across all wells of several immunoSEQ 96-well plates, with each plate serving as a replicate. Each replicate PCR for sorted subsets received approximately 200 ng genomic DNA, equal to 28,000 or so T cell genomes. Purified libraries were quantified with a Qubit 3.0 fluorometer, sized on a Bioanalyzer 2100, and re-quantified with the KAPA Library Quantification kit. Each immunoSEQ 96-well plate was sequenced on its own single-read 150-cycle Illumina NextSeq 550 flow cell. In the paper's pipeline: Because the immunoSEQ output held only junctional sequences and lacked quality scores, the filtering could not match the filtering applied to full-length reads. To assign V/J genes and CDR3, sequences were annotated using PyIR, a Python wrapper for IgBLAST v1.9, with IMGT germline references. Reads were removed for weak V/J assignments (E-value above 1e-6), missing CDR3, stop codons, out-of-frame junctions, or ambiguous translated residues. V3J clonotypes were defined by identical inferred V gene, J gene, and CDR3 amino acid sequence. The percentage overlap between two repertoires was calculated by dividing the number of shared unique clonotypes by the size of the smaller repertoire. RTK rarefaction, the Chao1 estimator, and Recon v2.1 estimates of unobserved clonotypes were used to assess repertoire richness. For all TCRbeta clonotypes obtained by the gDNA method from several donors, generation probabilities were computed with OLGA. The source is immuneACCESS, and TCRdb retained only in-frame sequences with V and J called. Part of the clones is not carried over; for the studies checked, unresolved V genes explain less than half of this, and the remainder is unexplained. Clonal size and the V and J genes are those of that table, whereas D and trimming came from the DNA. Counted in this sample were 650,000 to 700,000 clones; 90% of them appeared once. The ten largest make up 34% of the sample.

V loses 1 base, J loses 9 bases, and the germline ends lie 5 bases apart. CDR1 and CDR2 are read off the germline V gene as SGDLS and YYNGEE. The CDR3 covers 11 residues, taking in both the cysteine and the phenylalanine. The entry retains the CDR3 DNA only, 33 bases that are in frame from base 1. Overall study outcomes, separate from this receptor: The small number of donors limited the genetic and exposure-history diversity represented. Rarefaction of sorted-subset datasets indicated incomplete sequencing despite the large sequencing depth. Approximately 5% of naive CD4, around 4% of naive CD8, about 2.4% of memory CD4, and about 0.4% of memory CD8 clonotypes were shared across several donors. Naive subsets generally had larger estimated clonotype richness than memory subsets. Pairwise subsampling led to the expectation that sequencing depth would affect the degree of clonotype sharing among donors. Sampling was limited to blood, and TCR repertoires in tissue likely differ from TCR repertoires in blood. Clonotypes shared by all four sorted-subset donors showed higher generation probabilities than non-shared clonotypes.

The origin of this receptor is a man aged 18 to 30 in good health. Some clones in this sample may be carry-over from other donors' samples. Input material: memory CD8+ T cells from PBMCs. The sample's cell subset or site label is to be understood as: CD45RO+ cells pooled with CCR7-negative TemRA cells. The sequence is built from TRBV9 and TRBJ2-1, with no reliable assignment of the D segment. Read as DNA, the sequence is TGTGCCAGCAGCGTAACGACTGAGCAGTTCTTC. Translated, this gives CASSVTTEQFF.